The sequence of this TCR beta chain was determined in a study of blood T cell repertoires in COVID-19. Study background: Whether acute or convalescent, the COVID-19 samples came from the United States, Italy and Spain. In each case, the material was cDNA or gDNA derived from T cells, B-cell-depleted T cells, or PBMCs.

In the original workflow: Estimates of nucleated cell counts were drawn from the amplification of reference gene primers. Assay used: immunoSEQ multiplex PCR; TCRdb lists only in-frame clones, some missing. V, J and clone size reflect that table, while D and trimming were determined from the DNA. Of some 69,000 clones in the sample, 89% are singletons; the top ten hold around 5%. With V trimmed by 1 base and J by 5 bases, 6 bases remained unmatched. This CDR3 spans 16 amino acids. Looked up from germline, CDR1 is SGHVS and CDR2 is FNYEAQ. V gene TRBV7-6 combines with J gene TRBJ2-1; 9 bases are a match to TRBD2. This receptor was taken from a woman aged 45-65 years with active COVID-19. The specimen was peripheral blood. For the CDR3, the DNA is TGTGCCAGCAGCTTAGTTGCGACTAGCGGAAACAATGAGCAGTTCTTC. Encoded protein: CASSLVATSGNNEQFF.